This TCR beta chain was captured by sequencing in a study of chemoradiotherapy in HPV16-positive cancers. Samples were taken several times over chemoradiotherapy. A note on this clone: The antigen remains unidentified.

Study-level findings and limits: The functional HPV-specific definition rests on just a couple of HPV16-positive patients. Better recurrence-free survival went with HPV-responsive T-cell expansion in HPV16-positive patients. Non-HPV-specific T cells did not expand in tumors during treatment, whereas candidate HPV-specific clones and E7-related motifs did.

Germline CDR1 reads MNHEY; CDR2 reads SVGAGI. Trimming took 4 bases from V and 4 from J, leaving 11 bases between them. CDR3 length equals 14 residues. Profiling relied on immunoSEQ multiplex PCR, and the TCRdb table lists in-frame clones only, not all of them. Among 65,000 to 80,000 clones listed, roughly 90% were seen once. The sequence was obtained from a human donor with HPV-associated anogenital cancer. The sequencing here drew on blood, taken from a patient who underwent chemoradiotherapy. The chain employs TRBV6-5 and TRBJ1-5; D possibly corresponds to TRBD1 (6 bases). The CDR3 coding sequence is TGTGCCAGCAGTTCGCAGGGGTTGAATCAGCCCCAGCATTTT. It yields the protein CASSSQGLNQPQHF.